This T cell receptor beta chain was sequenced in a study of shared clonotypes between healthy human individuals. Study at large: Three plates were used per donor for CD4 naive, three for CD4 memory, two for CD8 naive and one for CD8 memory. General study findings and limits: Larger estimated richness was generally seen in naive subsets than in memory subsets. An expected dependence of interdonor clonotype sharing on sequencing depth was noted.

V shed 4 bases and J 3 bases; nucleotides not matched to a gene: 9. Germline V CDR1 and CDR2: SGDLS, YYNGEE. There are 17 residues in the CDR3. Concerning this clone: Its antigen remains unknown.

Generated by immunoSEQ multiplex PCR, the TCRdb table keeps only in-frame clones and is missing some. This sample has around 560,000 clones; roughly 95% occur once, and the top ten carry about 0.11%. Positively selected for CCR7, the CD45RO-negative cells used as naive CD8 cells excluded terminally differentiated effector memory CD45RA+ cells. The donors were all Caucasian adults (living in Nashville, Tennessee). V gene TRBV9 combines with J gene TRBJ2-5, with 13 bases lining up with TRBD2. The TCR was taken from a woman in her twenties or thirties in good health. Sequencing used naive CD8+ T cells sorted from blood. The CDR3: CASSPTPGTSGEETQYF. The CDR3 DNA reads TGTGCCAGCAGCCCAACTCCCGGGACTAGCGGGGAAGAGACCCAGTACTTC.